This T cell receptor beta chain was observed in a study of blood T cell repertoires in COVID-19. Profiled with immunoSEQ multiplex PCR; TCRdb holds only in-frame clones, not every one. The sample includes 300,000 to 450,000 clones, roughly 90% seen only once; the top ten take around 3%. The CDR3 is made up of 15 amino acids. The V gene lost 5 bases and the J gene lost 4 bases, with 16 bases spanning the gap. Looked up from germline, CDR1 is SEHNR and CDR2 is FQNEAQ (reference sequence). Sequencing input: peripheral blood. The source is a woman in her twenties or thirties with COVID-19, enrolled during active disease. The chain recombines TRBV7-9 with TRBJ2-3; the D gene is possibly TRBD1 (6 bases). The CDR3 region has the DNA TGTGCCAGCAGCCTGTCAAGAGGGGGATCAGATACGCAGTATTTT. Translating it yields CASSLSRGGSDTQYF.